The 18 T cell receptor beta chains in this list originate from one sample, sequenced in a study of T cells in Graves' hyperthyroidism and ophthalmopathy. Amplification of TCR beta CDR3 regions used RNA as the template. The HTBI primer set was used in a first-round RT-PCR of the TCR CDR3. TCRdb reprocessed the multiplex PCR reads via MiXCR and lists one record per CDR3 protein. The table has 650,000 to 700,000 distinct CDR3 sequences, 15% to 20% seen once. Material: blood. These receptors came from a man aged 50-60 years with Graves' hyperthyroidism.

This clonotype was counted only a few times. This sequence joins TRBV30 and TRBJ2-1; D not resolved. With 0 bases removed from V and 2 bases from J, the gap between germline ends came to 5 bases. This CDR3 contains 13 residues. Per germline, CDR1 GTSNPN and CDR2 SVGIG (reference sequence). CDR3 bases: TGTGCCTGGAGTGTTGGAACCTACAATGAGCAGTTCTTC. This codes for CAWSVGTYNEQFF.

There are many counts of this clonotype. This rearrangement joins TRBV3-1 to TRBJ2-7; no clear D gene. Trimming took 0 bases from V and 2 from J, leaving 5 bases between them. There are 13 residues in the CDR3. In germline, CDR1 is LGHDT, CDR2 YNNKEL (reference sequence). Here the CDR3 DNA reads TGTGCCAGCAGCCAAGATCGGACCTACGAGCAGTACTTC. Translation: CASSQDRTYEQYF.

This clonotype has ten or more counts. V and J are TRBV19 and TRBJ2-7; TRBD2 matches 7 bases. V dropped 10 bases and J dropped 6; count of bases not matched to a gene: 12. Germline CDR1 and CDR2: LNHDA and SQIVND (reference sequence). The CDR3 spans 13 residues. CDR3 amino acids: CATEQGRGGEQYF. CDR3 DNA: TGTGCCACCGAGCAAGGGAGGGGCGGCGAGCAGTACTTC. Looking up the rest from reference TRBV19 and TRBJ2-7 gives the full variable domain: DGGITQSPKYLFRKEGQNVTLSCEQNLNHDAMYWYRQDPGQGLRLIYYSQIVNDFQKGDIAEGYSVSREKKESFPLTVTSAQKNPTAFYLCATEQGRGGEQYFGPGTRLTVT.

The table lists this clonotype with many counts. J is TRBJ2-7 and V is TRBV28; 9 nucleotides match TRBD1. The CDR3 runs 16 residues. Germline loops: CDR1 MDHEN, CDR2 SYDVKM. Losses at the gene ends were 5 bases for V and 3 bases for J; bases not matched to a gene: 11. The CDR3 DNA sequence: TGTGCCAGCAGTCCACGGGCGACAGGGGGAGGCTACGAGCAGTACTTC. This gives the protein CASSPRATGGGYEQYF.

This clonotype was counted at least ten times. The chain links TRBV10-3 to TRBJ2-5, with D tentatively TRBD2 (5 bases). This CDR3 has 15 residues. The V and J ends lost 3 bases and 5 bases respectively, with 16 bases between them. The germline CDR1 and CDR2 sequences are ENHRY and SYGVKD. The CDR3 region has the DNA TGTGCCATCAGTGATGGGATAGGCTCGGGGGAGACCCAGTACTTC. It codes for CAISDGIGSGETQYF.

This clonotype occurred many times. The genes are TRBV6-5 and TRBJ1-2, with unresolved D. This CDR3 is built from 13 residues. V lost 4 bases, J lost 0 bases, and 6 bases lay in between. Germline V gives CDR1 MNHEY, CDR2 SVGAGI. CDR3 amino acids: CASSFGANYGYTF. The CDR3 DNA reads TGTGCCAGCAGTTTCGGAGCTAACTATGGCTACACCTTC.

The sample holds many counts of this clonotype. This sequence joins TRBV28 and TRBJ2-3; D is uncertain. The CDR3 has 14 amino acids. The V end was cut by 1 base, the J end by 3 bases, with 8 bases between. Germline CDR1 MDHEN, CDR2 SYDVKM. The CDR3 loop is CASSLLSRTDTQYF. CDR3 DNA sequence: TGTGCCAGCAGTTTATTAAGTAGAACAGATACGCAGTATTTT.

This clonotype appeared many times. J is TRBJ2-1 and V is TRBV20-1; tentative D call: TRBD1 (7 bases). Trimming shortened V by 2 bases and J by 8 bases, and 13 bases separated the two germline ends. The germline gives CDR1 DFQATT, CDR2 SNEGSKA (reference sequence). CDR3 size: 13 residues. CDR3 sequence: CSARQTGTYEQFF. The CDR3 DNA reads TGCAGTGCTAGACAGACAGGGACTTATGAGCAGTTCTTC.

This clonotype was counted many times. The rearrangement uses TRBV2 and TRBJ1-1, with 8 bases matching TRBD1. The CDR3 consists of 16 residues. With 5 bases clipped from V and 0 bases from J, the junction kept 8 bases outside the gene matches. Germline CDR1 and CDR2: SNHLY and FYNNEI. The CDR3 DNA reads as TGTGCCAGCAGTCCCGGACAGGGAAGGGTGAACACTGAAGCTTTCTTT. This gives the protein CASSPGQGRVNTEAFF.

The CDR3 DNA follows: TGTGCCAGCAGTTCCAACCCCTACGGACCCTGGGTCTATAATTCACCCCTCCACTTT. It is translated as CASSSNPYGPWVYNSPLHF. The V call is TRBV27, the J call TRBJ1-6; D unclear. The CDR3 totals 19 residues. CDR1 and CDR2 from the germline V gene are MNHEY and SMNVEV (reference sequence). The germline V and J ends were trimmed by 4 bases and 3 bases, with 22 bases remaining between them.

In this sample, this clonotype turned up many times. The rearrangement joins TRBV7-2 to TRBJ2-3, with TRBD1 matching over 7 bases. Germline V gene data show CDR1 as SGHTA and CDR2 as FQGNSA. With V trimmed by 6 bases and J by 2 bases, 11 bases remained unmatched. The CDR3 loop spans 16 amino acids. CDR3: CASRPTGEIYTDTQYF. CDR3 nucleotides: TGTGCCAGCAGACCTACAGGGGAAATTTACACAGATACGCAGTATTTT.

CDR3 sequence reads: CSVEDGQLGYTF. The CDR3 nucleotides read TGCAGCGTTGAGGACGGACAGTTAGGCTACACCTTC. The rearrangement joins TRBV29-1 to TRBJ1-2; weak D call: TRBD1 (6 bases). Germline lookup yields CDR1 SQVTM and CDR2 ANQGSEA. V was clipped by 3 bases and J by 8 bases, with 13 bases between them. The CDR3 length is 12 residues.

The V gene is TRBV9, the J gene TRBJ2-5, with 8 bases matching TRBD1. CDR1 is SGDLS, CDR2 YYNGEE, per germline. V was pared by 5 bases and J by 3 bases, with 6 bases of the junction left unmatched. The CDR3 sequence is 14 residues long. CDR3 sequence: CASSDDRGEETQYF. Here the CDR3 DNA reads TGTGCCAGCAGTGACGACAGGGGAGAAGAGACCCAGTACTTC.

In this sample, this clonotype turned up many times. CDR3 sequence reads: CASSQGLAADTQYF. DNA of the CDR3: TGTGCCAGCAGCCAGGGACTAGCAGCAGATACGCAGTATTTT. The chain is built from TRBV7-2 and TRBJ2-3; 9 nucleotides match TRBD2. Germline CDR1 is SGHTA and CDR2 is FQGNSA. This CDR3 has 14 residues. V was pared by 5 bases and J by 4 bases, with 4 bases of the junction left unmatched.

This clonotype occurred many times. This chain links TRBV7-9 with TRBJ2-3; D remains ambiguous. In germline, CDR1 is SEHNR, CDR2 FQNEAQ (reference sequence). V shed 5 bases and J shed 1 base, with 4 bases lying between them. The CDR3 is 12 residues long. CDR3 DNA: TGTGCCAGCAGCGACCGCACAGATACGCAGTATTTT. Translated, it gives CASSDRTDTQYF.

The chain combines TRBV6-9 with TRBJ2-7, with 9 nucleotides matching TRBD1. The V gene end was trimmed by 3 bases and the J gene end by 1 base; junction bases not matched to a gene: 10. Germline CDR1 reads MNHGY; CDR2 reads SVAAGI. This CDR3 comprises 17 residues. The CDR3 loop reads CASSYGTGPGRSYEQYF. Written as DNA, the CDR3 is TGTGCCAGCAGTTACGGGACAGGGCCCGGTAGGTCCTACGAGCAGTACTTC.

This clonotype was seen more than once but under ten times. The genes are TRBV4-2 and TRBJ1-2; weak D call: TRBD1 (5 bases). Trimming took 4 bases from V and 0 from J, leaving 12 bases between them. The CDR3 runs 15 residues. From germline, CDR1 is LGHNA and CDR2 YNFKEQ. Here the CDR3 reads CASSRLMTANYGYTF. The CDR3 nucleotides read TGTGCCAGCAGCCGCCTTATGACAGCTAACTATGGCTACACCTTC.

In this sample, this clonotype turned up many times. The chain links TRBV7-9 to TRBJ2-1; tentatively, D is TRBD1 (6 bases). Germline V lookup: CDR1 SEHNR, CDR2 FQNEAQ (reference sequence). CDR3 size: 14 residues. Trimming shortened V by 6 bases and J by 5 bases, and 14 bases separated the two germline ends. The CDR3 reads CASRRTETDNEQFF. In DNA, the CDR3 is TGTGCCAGCAGGCGGACAGAGACAGACAATGAGCAGTTCTTC. The variable domain in full, completed from reference TRBV7-9 and TRBJ2-1, reads DTGVSQNPRHKITKRGQNVTFRCDPISEHNRLYWYRQTLGQGPEFLTYFQNEAQLEKSRLLSDRFSAERPKGSFSTLEIQRTEQGDSAMYLCASRRTETDNEQFFGPGTRLTVL.